The source of this TCR beta chain is a study of cytomegalovirus exposure and HLA in healthy donors. Primers for the PCR totalled 60 Vbeta and 13 Jbeta. Method: immunoSEQ multiplex PCR; TCRdb's copy keeps in-frame clones and lacks some. The sample spans about 170,000 clones; the ten largest clones claim approximately 0.72%. Of note for this clone: Its target is unknown.

Study-wide findings and caveats: In a later analysis, across HLA loci, associated TCR counts were highest for DRB1, lowest for HLA-C.

Trimming took 3 bases from V and 8 from J, leaving 13 bases between them. CDR3 size: 13 residues. Germline V CDR1 and CDR2: MGHDK, SYGVNS. The source is a woman aged 18-30 years in good health and CMV-seropositive. The sequencing sample was made of PBMCs. This chain links TRBV25-1 with TRBJ1-2; TRBD1 is a possible D gene (6 bases). DNA for the CDR3: TGTGCCAGCAGTGAGGGAACAGGGCTCGGCTACACCTTC. This translates into CASSEGTGLGYTF.